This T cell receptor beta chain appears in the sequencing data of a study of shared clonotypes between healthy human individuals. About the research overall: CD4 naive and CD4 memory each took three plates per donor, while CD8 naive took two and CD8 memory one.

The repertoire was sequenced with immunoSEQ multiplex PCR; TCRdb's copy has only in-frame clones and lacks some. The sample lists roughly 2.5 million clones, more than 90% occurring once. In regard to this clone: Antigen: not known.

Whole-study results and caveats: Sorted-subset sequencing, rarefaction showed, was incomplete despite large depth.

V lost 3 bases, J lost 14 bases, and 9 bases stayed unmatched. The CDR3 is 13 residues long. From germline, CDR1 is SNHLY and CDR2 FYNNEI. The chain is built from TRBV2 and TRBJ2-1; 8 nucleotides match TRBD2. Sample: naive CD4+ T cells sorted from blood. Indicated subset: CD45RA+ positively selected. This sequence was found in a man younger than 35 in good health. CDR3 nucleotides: TGTGCCAGCAGTGAGGCCCGGGAGGGGCTCGAGTTCTTC. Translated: CASSEAREGLEFF.